This TCR beta chain was profiled in a study of blood T cell repertoires in COVID-19. Study at large: Whether acute or convalescent, the COVID-19 samples came from the United States, Italy and Spain. PBMCs, B-cell-depleted T cells, or T cells were the source of the cDNA or gDNA that made up the material.

Seattle-derived patients entered the study during active infection and were followed longitudinally. The CDR3 consists of 15 residues. V gave up 6 bases and J gave up 12 bases, with 21 bases separating them. CDR1 and CDR2 from the germline V gene are MDHEN and SYDVKM. In the study's own analysis: Counts of nucleated cells, estimated from reference gene primer amplification, were obtained. TCRdb's copy holds only in-frame clones and misses some; the assay was immunoSEQ multiplex PCR. D and trimming were read from the DNA, whereas the V and J calls and clone size are those reported in that table. The sample lists just over 250,000 clones, more than 85% occurring once.

The receptor was isolated from a young adult with COVID-19, enrolled during active disease. The rearrangement uses TRBV28 and TRBJ1-6; TRBD1 might be the D (5 bases). The sequencing sample was made of peripheral blood. In nucleotides, the CDR3 is TGTGCCAGCAGACCACCATACGGGGGGGGAAAACCCCTCCACTTT. Its protein is CASRPPYGGGKPLHF. The full variable domain, completed using reference TRBV28 and TRBJ1-6, is DVKVTQSSRYLVKRTGEKVFLECVQDMDHENMFWYRQDPGLGLRLIYFSYDVKMKEKGDIPEGYSVSREKKERFSLILESASTNQTSMYLCASRPPYGGGKPLHFGNGTRLTVT.